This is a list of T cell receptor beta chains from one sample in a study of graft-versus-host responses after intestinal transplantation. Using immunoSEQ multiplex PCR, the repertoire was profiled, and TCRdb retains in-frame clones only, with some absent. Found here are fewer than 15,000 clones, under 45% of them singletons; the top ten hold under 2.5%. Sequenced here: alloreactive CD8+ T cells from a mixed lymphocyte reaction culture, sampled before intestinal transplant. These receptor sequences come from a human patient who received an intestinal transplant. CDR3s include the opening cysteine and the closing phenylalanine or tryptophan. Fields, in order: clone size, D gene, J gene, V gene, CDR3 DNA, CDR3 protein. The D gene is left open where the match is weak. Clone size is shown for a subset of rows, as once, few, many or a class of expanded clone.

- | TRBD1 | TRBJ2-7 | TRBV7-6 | TGTGCCAGCAGCGGGACCGGGACAGGGTCTGTTGAGCAGTACTTC | CASSGTGTGSVEQYF
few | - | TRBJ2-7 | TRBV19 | TGTGCCAGTAGTTCCCTCATCACAAACGACAGATCCTACGAGCAGTACTTC | CASSSLITNDRSYEQYF
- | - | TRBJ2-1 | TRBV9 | TGTGCCAGCAGCGTATCTTACAACGGGAATGAGCAGTTCTTC | CASSVSYNGNEQFF
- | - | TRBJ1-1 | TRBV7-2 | TGTGCCAGCAGCTTAACCAGTGCCGAAGCTTTCTTT | CASSLTSAEAFF
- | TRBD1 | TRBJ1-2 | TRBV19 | TGTGCCAGTAGAAGGACAGGGGGAGGGTATGGCTACACCTTC | CASRRTGGGYGYTF
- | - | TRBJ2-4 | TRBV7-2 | TGTGCCAGCAGGTCGGGAAACATTCAGTACTTC | CASRSGNIQYF
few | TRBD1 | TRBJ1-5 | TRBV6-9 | TGTGCCAGCAACCTCGGTGACAGGGGGTATGATCAGCCCCAGCATTTT | CASNLGDRGYDQPQHF
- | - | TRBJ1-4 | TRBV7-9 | TGTGCCAGCAGCTTAGAAAGGGGCGAAAAACTGTTTTTT | CASSLERGEKLFF
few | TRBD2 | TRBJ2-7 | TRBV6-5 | TGTGCCATCTCACCTTTGGCGGGGGGGACCTACGAGCAGTACTTC | CAISPLAGGTYEQYF
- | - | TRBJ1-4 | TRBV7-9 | TGTGCCAGCAGCGAATCCGCGGGGTGGGATGAAAAACTGTTTTTT | CASSESAGWDEKLFF
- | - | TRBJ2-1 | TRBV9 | TGTGCCAGCAGCTCCAGCCTCGGGGATGAGCAGTTCTTC | CASSSSLGDEQFF
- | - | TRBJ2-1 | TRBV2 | TGTGCCAGCAGTTTACTACTCTGGGATGAGCAGTTCTTC | CASSLLLWDEQFF
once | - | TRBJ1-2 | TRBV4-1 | TGCGCCAGCAGCCAAGATTCTGGGGCTTTCTATGGCTACACCTTC | CASSQDSGAFYGYTF
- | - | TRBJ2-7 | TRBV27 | TGTGCCAGCAGTTACGGACCGGGCTACGAGCAGTACTTC | CASSYGPGYEQYF